A single sample gave rise to the 32 T cell receptor beta chains below, sequenced in a study of T cell clusters in autoimmune cytopenias. Multiplex touch-down PCR amplified TRB using TRB-A and TRB-B pools in one tube. TCRdb re-called the multiplex PCR reads and gives one entry per CDR3 protein, without DNA. The sample totals about 8,400 distinct CDR3 sequences. Some 38,000 genome equivalents of blood DNA were amplified for TRB. Sequences were obtained from peripheral blood. The receptor set was obtained from a human donor with an autoimmune cytopenia or autoimmune hepatitis (not recorded which).

The rearrangement joins TRBV5-4 to TRBJ2-1; as DNA is missing, the TRBD2 call by TCRdb cannot be tested. This CDR3 is 15 amino acids long. Germline values: CDR1 SGHNT, CDR2 YYREEE (reference sequence). The CDR3 protein is CASSIGLETYNEQFF.

The rearrangement joins TRBV5-4 to TRBJ2-2; the TRBD2 assignment by TCRdb is unverifiable without DNA. The CDR3 has 15 amino acids. Germline lookup yields CDR1 SGHNT and CDR2 YYREEE (reference sequence). The chain's CDR3 is CASSFTGVFTGELFF. Looking up the rest from reference TRBV5-4 and TRBJ2-2 gives the full variable domain: ETGVTQSPTHLIKTRGQQVTLRCSSQSGHNTVSWYQQALGQGPQFIFQYYREEENGRGNFPPRFSGLQFPNYSSELNVNALELDDSALYLCASSFTGVFTGELFFGEGSRLTVL.

According to its frequency, this clonotype is medium-sized (0.01 to 0.1%). This chain connects TRBV6-5 to TRBJ1-6. CDR1 and CDR2 (germline): MNHEY, SVGAGI. This CDR3 contains 13 residues. The chain's CDR3 is CASRSGPNSPLHF.

This clonotype is labeled medium-sized based on frequency. This sequence joins TRBV6-5 and TRBJ2-1; TCRdb outputs TRBD2, but without DNA this stays unchecked. The CDR3 loop spans 12 amino acids. Germline V CDR1 and CDR2: MNHEY, SVGAGI. The CDR3 is CATIGRTNEQFF.

The J gene is TRBJ1-1, the V gene TRBV6-6; TCRdb returns TRBD1, unconfirmable since there is no DNA. Per the germline V gene, CDR1 is MNHNY and CDR2 is SVGAGI (reference sequence). This CDR3 region has 15 residues. CDR3: CASRRTGGGYTEAFF.

In terms of frequency, this clonotype is medium-sized (0.01 to 0.1%). CDR3: CASRGTLVNYGYTF. The V call is TRBV5-1, the J call TRBJ1-2; TCRdb selects TRBD1, and the lack of DNA leaves this call unchecked. Germline loops: CDR1 SGHRS, CDR2 YFSETQ. This CDR3 contains 14 residues.

The chain uses TRBV20-1 and TRBJ2-1; TCRdb's D call of TRBD1 is untestable without DNA. CDR1 is DFQATT, CDR2 SNEGSKA, per germline (reference sequence). This CDR3 comprises 14 residues. The CDR3 is CSASGQGFYNEQFF.

Here the CDR3 reads CASSVRMNTEAFF. The chain joins TRBV6-4 to TRBJ1-1. The CDR3 loop spans 13 amino acids. Looked up from germline, CDR1 is MRHNA and CDR2 is SNTAGT.

This chain links TRBV18 with TRBJ2-1; with no DNA, the TCRdb D assignment of TRBD2 cannot be verified. CDR1 is KGHSH and CDR2 is LQKENI in the germline V gene. There are 17 residues in the CDR3. This chain's CDR3 is CASSQLAVVSSYNEQFF.

V and J are TRBV19 and TRBJ1-2; TCRdb's assignment of TRBD1 cannot be checked, as there is no DNA. Germline V gene lookup returns CDR1 LNHDA and CDR2 SQIVND (reference sequence). The CDR3 consists of 16 residues. The CDR3 loop reads CASSIAPAGQGDGYTF.

V and J are TRBV12-3 or TRBV12-4 and TRBJ1-3. The CDR3 is made up of 14 amino acids. This CDR3 reads CASSLTGSGNTIYF.

The genes are TRBV7-9 and TRBJ1-2; TCRdb indicates TRBD1, and absent DNA this call remains unverified. Germline V CDR1 and CDR2: SEHNR, FQNEAQ (reference sequence). CDR3 length equals 18 residues. CDR3 amino acids: CASSSQGVGTGTGEGYTF.

The chain recombines TRBV5-1 with TRBJ1-3. The germline V gene has CDR1 SGHRS and CDR2 YFSETQ. The CDR3 has 15 residues. The CDR3 protein is CASSLGFGEEDTIYF.

The rearrangement joins TRBV19 to TRBJ2-7; without DNA, the TCRdb call of TRBD1 cannot be checked. The length of the CDR3 is 15 residues. The germline CDR1 and CDR2 sequences are LNHDA and SQIVND (reference sequence). CDR3: CVSTGQDRSSYEQYF.

By frequency, this clonotype is medium-sized. The J gene is TRBJ2-1, the V gene TRBV30; absent DNA, TCRdb's TRBD2 call cannot be checked. This CDR3 comprises 17 residues. Germline assignment: CDR1 GTSNPN and CDR2 SVGIG (reference sequence). The CDR3 spells CAWSSIAGRPSYNEQFF.

The chain has TRBV11-2 and TRBJ1-5. The CDR3 is 15 amino acids. CDR1 and CDR2 (germline): SGHAT, FQNNGV. The CDR3 here is CASSLDGGSNQPQHF.

This chain connects TRBV20-1 to TRBJ2-7; TCRdb selects TRBD1, and the lack of DNA leaves this call unchecked. CDR1 is DFQATT and CDR2 is SNEGSKA in the germline V gene (reference sequence). This CDR3 contains 15 residues. The CDR3: CSASRPGQGAYEQYF.

This rearrangement joins TRBV10-1 to TRBJ1-2; TCRdb gives TRBD1 as the D gene, but with no DNA this cannot be confirmed. CDR1 is WNHNN, CDR2 SYGVQD, per germline (reference sequence). This CDR3 comprises 15 residues. CDR3 in amino acids: CASSESRGANYGYTF.

The V call is TRBV19, the J call TRBJ1-4. The CDR3 is made up of 13 amino acids. Germline V gene lookup returns CDR1 LNHDA and CDR2 SQIVND (reference sequence). This chain's CDR3 is CASSEQPNEKLFF.

V is TRBV6-1 and J is TRBJ2-2; absent DNA, TCRdb's TRBD1 call cannot be checked. Germline V gene sequence: CDR1 MNHNS, CDR2 SASEGT. The CDR3 extends over 15 amino acids. The CDR3 is CASITPGTDTGELFF.

The CDR3 reads CASALNSGVPNYGYTF. This chain uses TRBV12-3 or TRBV12-4 with TRBJ1-2. The CDR3 length is 16 residues.

The chain is built from TRBV5-1 and TRBJ1-1; checking the TCRdb D call of TRBD1 is not possible without DNA. Germline values: CDR1 SGHRS, CDR2 YFSETQ. The CDR3 extends over 15 amino acids. The CDR3 loop reads CASSPRTDLELGAFF.

This rearrangement joins TRBV12-3 or TRBV12-4 to TRBJ2-3; TCRdb indicates TRBD1, and absent DNA this call remains unverified. The CDR3 is 13 amino acids. This CDR3 is CASSFGTPPTQYF.

This clonotype ranks as medium-sized in terms of frequency. This chain uses TRBV30 with TRBJ2-7. Per germline, CDR1 GTSNPN and CDR2 SVGIG (reference sequence). CDR3 length: 12 amino acids. The CDR3 protein is CAWSPDGYEQYF.

The rearrangement uses TRBV5-4 and TRBJ2-6; the TRBD1 assignment by TCRdb is unverifiable without DNA. CDR1 and CDR2 from the germline V gene are SGHNT and YYREEE (reference sequence). CDR3 size: 17 residues. CDR3: CASSSRQGAAGANVLTF.

The chain employs TRBV15 and TRBJ2-1; no DNA is available, so the TRBD2 call from TCRdb remains unchecked. The germline V gene encodes CDR1 LNHNV and CDR2 YYDKDF (reference sequence). This CDR3 is built from 19 residues. The CDR3 region is CATSRVGLGTSPSYNEQFF.

This clonotype is labeled medium-sized based on frequency. The V call is TRBV7-6, the J call TRBJ1-6; TCRdb reports TRBD1, a call that lacks DNA to check it against. The CDR3 covers 14 residues. In germline, CDR1 is SGHVS, CDR2 FNYEAQ. The CDR3 sequence: CASSPSRGNSPLHF.

The chain is built from TRBV6-1 and TRBJ2-7; the D gene TCRdb calls, TRBD2, cannot be checked with no DNA. The CDR3 extends over 14 amino acids. Germline V gene lookup returns CDR1 MNHNS and CDR2 SASEGT. CDR3 sequence: CASATSGGVSEQYF.

This clonotype shows up as medium-sized by frequency. Here the CDR3 reads CSARAVAYEQYF. The chain employs TRBV20-1 and TRBJ2-7; no DNA is available, so the TRBD2 call from TCRdb remains unchecked. Germline V gene data show CDR1 as DFQATT and CDR2 as SNEGSKA (reference sequence). CDR3 size: 12 residues.

CDR3 region: CASSFGPNYGYTF. The chain uses TRBV12-3 or TRBV12-4 and TRBJ1-2. The CDR3 is made up of 13 amino acids.

The chain links TRBV5-1 to TRBJ1-1. Per the germline V gene, CDR1 is SGHRS and CDR2 is YFSETQ. The CDR3 has 14 amino acids. The CDR3 loop reads CASSLYTMNTEAFF.

This chain uses TRBV15 with TRBJ1-1. The CDR3 contains 15 residues. The germline V gene has CDR1 LNHNV and CDR2 YYDKDF (reference sequence). CDR3: CATSRGGSKNTEAFF. The complete variable domain, with remaining parts taken from reference TRBV15 and TRBJ1-1, reads DAMVIQNPRYQVTQFGKPVTLSCSQTLNHNVMYWYQQKSSQAPKLLFHYYDKDFNNEADTPDNFQSRRPNTSFCFLDIRSPGLGDTAMYLCATSRGGSKNTEAFFGQGTRLTVV.